These 27 T cell receptor beta chains came from one sample sequenced in a study of T cell repertoires in cytomegalovirus infection (dated by TCRdb to between 2017 and 2020). The instrument was an Illumina HiSeq 1500. TCRdb trimmed the raw reads at Q25, called clones with MiXCR and kept productive beta chains. Identical CDR3 protein sequences are pooled into one entry, listed with their most common genes and DNA. The sample yields about 330,000 distinct CDR3 sequences; around a tenth were counted once. The top ten clones comprise 4.3% of the sample. Input material: PBMCs. These TCRs come from a human donor in good health (CMV status not recorded). Some clones in this sample may be carry-over from other donors' samples.

This clonotype was recorded a few times. V gene TRBV2 combines with J gene TRBJ2-7; either TRBD1 or TRBD2 may fit D (5 bases each). Germline assignment: CDR1 SNHLY and CDR2 FYNNEI. The CDR3 length is 14 residues. Trimming cost V 4 bases and J 3 bases, with 13 bases left between them. The CDR3 reads CASSGGSGFYEQYF. DNA of the CDR3: TGTGCCAGCAGTGGGGGGTCCGGGTTCTACGAGCAGTACTTC.

The sample holds many counts of this clonotype. This rearrangement joins TRBV7-2 to TRBJ2-7, with D maybe TRBD1 (5 bases). The V end lost 1 base, the J end lost 0 bases, and 16 bases lay between the germline ends. In germline, CDR1 is SGHTA, CDR2 FQGNSA. The CDR3 sequence is 17 residues long. The CDR3, as DNA: TGTGCCAGCAGCTTAGTTTCCCGGAACCAGGGCTCCTACGAGCAGTACTTC. It translates to CASSLVSRNQGSYEQYF.

This clonotype appeared many times. V gene TRBV9 combines with J gene TRBJ1-2; D gene unclear. This CDR3 is 12 amino acids long. V lost 1 base, J lost 7 bases, and 8 bases lay in between. CDR1 is SGDLS and CDR2 is YYNGEE in the germline V gene. CDR3 nucleotide sequence: TGTGCCAGCAGCGTACACCAGTCTGGCTACACCTTC. It specifies CASSVHQSGYTF.

This clonotype was observed at least ten times. The chain employs TRBV7-2 and TRBJ2-7, with a possible D match to TRBD2 (5 bases). CDR1 is SGHTA, CDR2 FQGNSA, per germline. Trimming removed 5 bases at V and 2 bases at J, with 10 bases between. The CDR3 totals 13 residues. CDR3 coding DNA: TGTGCCAGCAGCAAAGCGGTCACCTACGAGCAGTACTTC. This translates into CASSKAVTYEQYF.

The V call is TRBV7-6, the J call TRBJ1-1; D unresolved. Germline V gene sequence: CDR1 SGHVS, CDR2 FNYEAQ. The CDR3 spans 13 residues. Between the trimmed V and J ends, which lost 2 bases and 1 base, there was a span of 5 bases. This chain's CDR3 is CASSLYKNTEAFF. CDR3 coding DNA: TGTGCCAGCAGCTTATACAAGAACACTGAAGCTTTCTTT.

This clonotype was counted only a few times. The J gene is TRBJ2-5, the V gene TRBV15; D not resolved. CDR1 is LNHNV and CDR2 is YYDKDF in the germline V gene (reference sequence). This CDR3 comprises 14 residues. V was clipped by 0 bases and J by 2 bases, with 7 bases between them. CDR3 nucleotides: TGTGCCACCAGCAGAGATAGCAGGCAAGAGACCCAGTACTTC. As protein: CATSRDSRQETQYF.

In its sample, this clonotype was seen many times. V is TRBV4-3 and J is TRBJ1-2; the D gene is possibly TRBD1 (5 bases). Germline CDR1 is LGHNA and CDR2 is YSLEER. Deletions cut 5 bases from V and 6 bases from J, with 16 bases between. CDR3 length equals 14 residues. The CDR3 is CASSFYGTKDGYTF. Written as DNA, the CDR3 is TGCGCCAGCAGCTTTTACGGGACCAAGGATGGCTACACCTTC.

This clonotype was seen a handful of times. The chain joins TRBV19 to TRBJ2-1, with D unclear. The CDR3 loop spans 14 amino acids. V gave up 6 bases and J gave up 2 bases, with 11 bases separating them. Per the germline V gene, CDR1 is LNHDA and CDR2 is SQIVND (reference sequence). The CDR3 region is CASSRGPPYNEQFF. CDR3 nucleotide sequence: TGTGCCAGTAGCAGAGGCCCCCCCTACAATGAGCAGTTCTTC. The whole variable domain, remainder taken from reference TRBV19 and TRBJ2-1, is DGGITQSPKYLFRKEGQNVTLSCEQNLNHDAMYWYRQDPGQGLRLIYYSQIVNDFQKGDIAEGYSVSREKKESFPLTVTSAQKNPTAFYLCASSRGPPYNEQFFGPGTRLTVL.

This clonotype turned up a few times. The V and J genes are TRBV7-9 and TRBJ1-1; D remains unclear. The germline gives CDR1 SEHNR, CDR2 FQNEAQ (reference sequence). This CDR3 is 13 amino acids long. Trimming cost V 5 bases and J 0 bases, with 7 bases left between them. CDR3 region: CASSPLMNTEAFF. In DNA form, the CDR3 reads TGTGCCAGCAGCCCCCTCATGAACACTGAAGCTTTCTTT.

The genes are TRBV6-6 and TRBJ2-3; D may be TRBD1 (5 bases). CDR3 length: 15 residues. The V end was cut by 3 bases, the J end by 3 bases, with 13 bases between. Germline CDR1 MNHNY, CDR2 SVGAGI (reference sequence). The CDR3 spells CASSYSARATDTQYF. CDR3 coding DNA: TGTGCCAGCAGTTATTCGGCCAGGGCGACAGATACGCAGTATTTT.

This clonotype was picked up a small number of times. The rearrangement joins TRBV4-2 to TRBJ1-1; D gene unclear. Trimming removed 1 base at V and 4 bases at J, with 7 bases between. CDR1 is LGHNA and CDR2 is YNFKEQ in the germline V gene. This CDR3 spans 13 amino acids. The CDR3 protein is CASSQGPGTEAFF. CDR3 coding DNA: TGTGCCAGCAGCCAAGGGCCAGGCACTGAAGCTTTCTTT.

There are many counts of this clonotype. The chain couples TRBV20-1 to TRBJ2-5; TRBD2 matches at 7 bases. The CDR3 runs to 15 residues. CDR1 and CDR2 (germline): DFQATT, SNEGSKA (reference sequence). V dropped 6 bases and J dropped 7; count of bases not matched to a gene: 17. This CDR3 reads CSAHGASGMSRTQYF. The CDR3 nucleotides are TGCAGTGCCCACGGGGCCAGCGGGATGTCGCGGACCCAGTACTTC.

This clonotype has at least ten counts. This rearrangement joins TRBV28 to TRBJ2-7; 8 bases are shared with TRBD1. The ends lost 2 bases at V and 6 bases at J; junction bases unmatched: 6. The CDR3 runs to 14 residues. The germline V gene has CDR1 MDHEN and CDR2 SYDVKM. The CDR3 protein is CASSLADRAFEQYF. The CDR3 region has the DNA TGTGCCAGCAGTTTAGCGGACAGGGCCTTCGAGCAGTACTTC.

In its sample, this clonotype was seen a few times. This rearrangement joins TRBV19 to TRBJ2-1, with TRBD2 matching over 11 bases. This CDR3 is 15 amino acids long. Unmatched junction bases numbered 4, after V lost 7 bases and J lost 2 bases. Germline CDR1 LNHDA, CDR2 SQIVND (reference sequence). CDR3 coding DNA: TGTGCCAGTACCGCTAGCGGGGGGCCCTACAATGAGCAGTTCTTC. Translating gives CASTASGGPYNEQFF. The entire variable domain, with the rest obtained from reference TRBV19 and TRBJ2-1, is as follows: DGGITQSPKYLFRKEGQNVTLSCEQNLNHDAMYWYRQDPGQGLRLIYYSQIVNDFQKGDIAEGYSVSREKKESFPLTVTSAQKNPTAFYLCASTASGGPYNEQFFGPGTRLTVL.

The V call is TRBV20-1, the J call TRBJ2-7, with 12 bases identical to TRBD2. The CDR3 has 18 amino acids. V lost 2 bases and J lost 0; bases outside the gene matches: 11. Germline V gene sequence: CDR1 DFQATT, CDR2 SNEGSKA (reference sequence). In DNA, the CDR3 is TGCAGTGCTAGATCATGGACTAGCGGGACTTTTTCCTCCTACGAGCAGTACTTC. It specifies CSARSWTSGTFSSYEQYF.

V is TRBV28 and J is TRBJ2-4; 8 bases map to TRBD1. The CDR3 runs 14 residues. V shed 5 bases, J shed 8 bases, and the junction held 8 bases outside the gene matches. CDR1 is MDHEN and CDR2 is SYDVKM in the germline V gene. CDR3 in DNA: TGTGCCAGCAGTCTTACAGGGGGTGAGGACATTCAGTACTTC. Protein sequence: CASSLTGGEDIQYF. Complete variable domain (other parts from reference TRBV28 and TRBJ2-4): DVKVTQSSRYLVKRTGEKVFLECVQDMDHENMFWYRQDPGLGLRLIYFSYDVKMKEKGDIPEGYSVSREKKERFSLILESASTNQTSMYLCASSLTGGEDIQYFGAGTRLSVL.

In this sample, this clonotype turned up a few times. This chain uses TRBV18 with TRBJ1-6; TRBD1 matches 7 bases. Trimming took 3 bases from V and 0 from J; bases not matched to a gene: 2. This CDR3 comprises 16 residues. Germline CDR1 and CDR2: KGHSH and LQKENI. For the CDR3, the DNA is TGTGCCAGCTCACCGGACAGGACCTCCTATAATTCACCCCTCCACTTT. Encoded protein: CASSPDRTSYNSPLHF.

This clonotype was observed many times. The V call is TRBV14, the J call TRBJ1-1, with 7 bases aligning to TRBD1. Germline assignment: CDR1 SGHDN and CDR2 FVKESK. V was clipped by 4 bases and J by 6 bases; unmatched bases: 11. The length of the CDR3 is 15 residues. CDR3 DNA: TGTGCCAGCAGCCCCCCAGGCCGGACAGGTCCTGAAGCTTTCTTT. Translated: CASSPPGRTGPEAFF.

The chain couples TRBV12-3 or TRBV12-4 to TRBJ1-1; weak D call: TRBD1 (5 bases). CDR3 length equals 15 residues. Trimming removed 0 bases at V and 4 bases at J, with 12 bases between. In nucleotides, the CDR3 is TGTGCCAGCAGTTTAGCAAGGGGACGGGGCACTGAAGCTTTCTTT. Protein: CASSLARGRGTEAFF.

This clonotype was found many times. The DNA of the CDR3 is TGTGCCAGCAGTGAGCGGAGGGGTAACTATGGCTACACCTTC. Amino acids: CASSERRGNYGYTF. The chain employs TRBV25-1 and TRBJ1-2, with D maybe TRBD1 (5 bases). The CDR3 is made up of 14 amino acids. Trimming left V 3 bases short and J 1 base short, with 9 bases between. Germline V gene sequence: CDR1 MGHDK, CDR2 SYGVNS.

The chain combines TRBV6-2 or TRBV6-3 with TRBJ2-7; 8 nucleotides agree with TRBD2. V was clipped by 2 bases and J by 3 bases; unmatched bases: 15. Germline lookup yields CDR1 MNHEY and CDR2 SVGEGT. CDR3 length equals 18 residues. The CDR3 sequence: CASSYTDTSGGPFYEQYF. The CDR3 DNA follows: TGTGCCAGCAGTTACACCGATACAAGCGGGGGACCTTTCTACGAGCAGTACTTC.

The table lists this clonotype with many counts. V and J are TRBV19 and TRBJ2-2; 8 nucleotides match TRBD1. CDR1 is LNHDA, CDR2 SQIVND, per germline (reference sequence). J was trimmed by 1 base and V by 8 bases; bases with no gene match: 6. The CDR3 sequence is 15 residues long. CDR3 protein: CASCYRGWNTGELFF. CDR3 DNA: TGTGCCAGTTGTTACAGGGGGTGGAACACCGGGGAGCTGTTTTTT. Full variable domain (missing parts from reference TRBV19 and TRBJ2-2): DGGITQSPKYLFRKEGQNVTLSCEQNLNHDAMYWYRQDPGQGLRLIYYSQIVNDFQKGDIAEGYSVSREKKESFPLTVTSAQKNPTAFYLCASCYRGWNTGELFFGEGSRLTVL.

The V gene is TRBV27, the J gene TRBJ1-5; 11 bases are shared with TRBD1. After removal of 0 bases from V and 4 bases from J, the junction contained 8 bases not matched to a gene. The V gene's germline CDR1 is MNHEY and CDR2 SMNVEV (reference sequence). The CDR3 contains 18 residues. DNA of the CDR3: TGTGCCAGCAGTTTATCGATGGACAGGGGGCCATCAAATCAGCCCCAGCATTTT. This sequence encodes CASSLSMDRGPSNQPQHF.

Many counts were recorded for this clonotype. The chain combines TRBV6-1 with TRBJ2-3; 9 nucleotides match TRBD2. In germline, CDR1 is MNHNS, CDR2 SASEGT. Unmatched junction bases numbered 3, after V lost 0 bases and J lost 2 bases. CDR3 length: 16 amino acids. CDR3 sequence: CASSEALAGFTDTQYF. In DNA, the CDR3 is TGTGCCAGCAGTGAAGCTCTAGCGGGGTTCACAGATACGCAGTATTTT.

There are many counts of this clonotype. The CDR3 nucleotides are TGTGCCAGCAGGACCCAAGGGTATGGCTACACCTTC. Translated, it gives CASRTQGYGYTF. The chain has TRBV12-3 or TRBV12-4 and TRBJ1-2, with D unclear. Trimming cost V 6 bases and J 5 bases, with 10 bases left between them. This CDR3 has 12 residues.

To note about this clonotype: The junction departs from the called germline gene at one end, perhaps through a read error. The chain combines TRBV27 with TRBJ2-7; 8 bases fit TRBD1. The CDR3 totals 14 residues. Germline CDR1 MNHEY, CDR2 SMNVEV (reference sequence). CDR3 in DNA: TGTGCCAGCAGTTTATCCGGACAGGGTTACGAGCGGTACTTC. Protein sequence: CASSLSGQGYERYF.

The J gene is TRBJ2-6, the V gene TRBV9; D call uncertain. In germline, CDR1 is SGDLS, CDR2 YYNGEE. The length of the CDR3 is 15 residues. The V and J ends lost 2 bases and 1 base respectively, with 7 bases between them. The DNA of the CDR3 is TGTGCCAGCAGCGTGGGATTATCTGGGGCCAACGTCCTGACTTTC. Amino acid sequence: CASSVGLSGANVLTF.